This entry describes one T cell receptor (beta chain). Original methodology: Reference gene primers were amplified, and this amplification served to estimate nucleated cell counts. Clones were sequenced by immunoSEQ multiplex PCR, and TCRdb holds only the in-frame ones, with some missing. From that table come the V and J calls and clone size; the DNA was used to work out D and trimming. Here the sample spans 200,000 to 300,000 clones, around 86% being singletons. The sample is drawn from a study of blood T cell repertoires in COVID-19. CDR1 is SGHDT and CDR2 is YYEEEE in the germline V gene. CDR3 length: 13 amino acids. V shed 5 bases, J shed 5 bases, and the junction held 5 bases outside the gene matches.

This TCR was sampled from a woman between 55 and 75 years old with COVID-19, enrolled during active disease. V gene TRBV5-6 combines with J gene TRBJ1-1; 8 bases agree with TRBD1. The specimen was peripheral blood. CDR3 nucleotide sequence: TGTGCCAGCAGGAGGACAGGGCGGACTGAAGCTTTCTTT. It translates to CASRRTGRTEAFF.